The 12 T cell receptor beta chains below all came from one sample that was sequenced in a study of T cell repertoires in cytomegalovirus infection. TCRdb ran MiXCR on the reads and lists one entry per CDR3 protein. The sample includes approximately 910,000 distinct CDR3 sequences, around a third of them seen just once. No antigens are known for them. The sample in question was cultured CD8+ T cells from PBMCs, obtained from culture after CMV antigen stimulation. The receptor source for this set is a human donor in good health (CMV status not recorded). Some clones in this sample may be carry-over from other donors' samples.

This clonotype occurred a few times. V is TRBV7-8 and J is TRBJ2-7; 7 bases agree with TRBD1. Germline loops: CDR1 SGHVS, CDR2 FQNEAQ. The length of the CDR3 is 13 residues. Germline trimming cut 5 bases from V and 5 bases from J; bases unmatched to any gene: 6. For the CDR3, the DNA is TGTGCCAGCAGCGTAAACAGGGGAAACGAGCAGTACTTC. Protein product: CASSVNRGNEQYF. Combining the CDR3 with reference TRBV7-8 and TRBJ2-7 gives the whole variable domain GAGVSQSPRYKVAKRGQDVALRCDPISGHVSLFWYQQALGQGPEFLTYFQNEAQLDKSGLPSDRFFAERPEGSVSTLKIQRTQQEDSAVYLCASSVNRGNEQYFGPGTRLTVT.

The chain is built from TRBV3-1 and TRBJ1-2; no definite D call. The CDR3 is 16 residues long. Deletions cut 0 bases from V and 0 bases from J, with 11 bases between. The germline CDR1 and CDR2 sequences are LGHDT and YNNKEL (reference sequence). CDR3 sequence: CASSQDGRSTNYGYTF. CDR3 coding DNA: TGTGCCAGCAGCCAAGATGGCAGAAGTACTAACTATGGCTACACCTTC.

The sample holds many counts of this clonotype. CDR3 coding DNA: TGTGCCAGCAGCTTACTAGAGTCCTATGGCTACACCTTC. Its translation is CASSLLESYGYTF. The chain uses TRBV7-9 and TRBJ1-2; D unresolved. Germline CDR1 SEHNR, CDR2 FQNEAQ (reference sequence). CDR3 length: 13 amino acids. V shed 2 bases and J shed 4 bases, with 8 bases lying between them.

This clonotype was observed a handful of times. This chain uses TRBV7-6 with TRBJ2-3, with a weak D call TRBD2 (6 bases). Germline CDR1 SGHVS, CDR2 FNYEAQ. Trimming pared 4 bases from V and 4 bases from J, leaving 24 bases between. There are 18 residues in the CDR3. The chain's CDR3 is CASSSRPSAFNPADTQYF. The CDR3 DNA is TGTGCCAGCAGCTCCCGGCCTAGCGCATTCAATCCCGCAGATACGCAGTATTTT.

This chain connects TRBV12-3 or TRBV12-4 to TRBJ2-5; no reliable D call. The length of the CDR3 is 13 residues. Trimming left V 6 bases short and J 5 bases short, with 13 bases between. CDR3 residues: CASSTHFGETQYF. The DNA for the CDR3 is TGTGCCAGCAGCACTCACTTCGGGGAGACCCAGTACTTC.

The V and J genes are TRBV19 and TRBJ1-5, with D hard to call. V dropped 6 bases and J dropped 7 bases, with 13 bases sitting between them. The germline CDR1 and CDR2 sequences are LNHDA and SQIVND (reference sequence). The CDR3 is made up of 13 amino acids. This chain's CDR3 is CASRPLGNQPQHF. The CDR3 DNA sequence: TGTGCCAGTAGGCCCCTGGGGAACCAGCCCCAGCATTTT. The full variable domain, in which reference TRBV19 and TRBJ1-5 provide the parts outside the CDR3, is DGGITQSPKYLFRKEGQNVTLSCEQNLNHDAMYWYRQDPGQGLRLIYYSQIVNDFQKGDIAEGYSVSREKKESFPLTVTSAQKNPTAFYLCASRPLGNQPQHFGDGTRLSIL.

This clonotype was seen a few times. The chain is built from TRBV13 and TRBJ1-1; D not certain. Germline assignment: CDR1 PRHDT and CDR2 FYEKMQ (reference sequence). Trimming removed 0 bases from V and 10 bases from J, with 9 bases in between. The CDR3 extends over 12 amino acids. As DNA, the CDR3 is TGTGCCAGCAGCTTAGGTGGACGGACAGCTTTCTTT. Its protein product is CASSLGGRTAFF.

This clonotype was seen only a few times. At one boundary the junction diverges from the germline segment, which might be a read error. The chain links TRBV7-6 to TRBJ2-1; the D gene is possibly TRBD2 (6 bases). This CDR3 spans 16 amino acids. The germline gives CDR1 SGHVS, CDR2 FNYEAQ. The CDR3 sequence: CASSLALGGAHNEQFF. CDR3 DNA: TGTGCTAGCAGCTTAGCTCTTGGCGGGGCCCACAATGAGCAGTTCTTC.

V usage is TRBV6-2 or TRBV6-3 and J usage is TRBJ1-5; no firm D call. This CDR3 has 13 amino acids. Germline V gene lookup returns CDR1 MNHEY and CDR2 SVGEGT. The V end lost 7 bases, the J end lost 3 bases, and 10 bases lay between the germline ends. CDR3: CASTRWVNQPQHF. The CDR3 DNA sequence: TGTGCCAGCACCAGATGGGTCAATCAGCCCCAGCATTTT.

This clonotype came up a few times. CDR3 sequence: CASSSRVRAYEQYV. As DNA, the CDR3 is TGTGCCAGCAGTTCCCGAGTGAGGGCCTACGAGCAGTACGTC. This sequence joins TRBV6-5 and TRBJ2-7, with D maybe TRBD2 (5 bases). This CDR3 spans 14 amino acids. Germline V gene data show CDR1 as MNHEY and CDR2 as SVGAGI. The V gene lost 4 bases and the J gene lost 2 bases, with 12 bases spanning the gap.

The V and J genes are TRBV12-3 or TRBV12-4 and TRBJ2-1, with D possibly TRBD1 on 6 matching bases. There are 15 residues in the CDR3. Trimming shortened V by 5 bases and J by 9 bases, and 20 bases separated the two germline ends. The CDR3 spells CASSPGVHPLSEQFF. The CDR3, as DNA: TGTGCCAGCAGTCCAGGGGTCCATCCTCTCAGTGAGCAGTTCTTC.

In its sample, this clonotype was seen a few times. V gene TRBV5-4 combines with J gene TRBJ1-6; D unclear. This CDR3 contains 14 residues. V lost 2 bases, J lost 5 bases, and 8 bases lay in between. Germline CDR1 reads SGHNT; CDR2 reads YYREEE (reference sequence). The CDR3, as DNA: TGTGCCAGCAGCTTAGGCATGGATAATTCACCCCTCCACTTT. This codes for CASSLGMDNSPLHF.